Listed below are T cell receptor beta chains from one sample, sequenced in a study of blood T cell repertoires in COVID-19. TCRdb's table, derived via immunoSEQ multiplex PCR, lists solely in-frame clones and lacks some. The sample carries 110,000 or so clones, 85% recorded once. Sequenced input: peripheral blood. The origin of the receptors is a human donor in a cohort sampled during active COVID-19. Both conserved end residues are part of each CDR3. The D gene is left open where the match is weak. Size is omitted from some rows. Given values are once, few, many or a class for expanded clones.

CDR3: CASSLFPDGYTF
DNA: TGTGCCAGCAGCTTATTCCCAGATGGCTACACCTTC
size: -
J: TRBJ1-2
D: -
V: TRBV7-9

CDR3: CAWGGDRRNTGELFF
DNA: TGTGCCTGGGGGGGGGACAGGCGGAACACCGGGGAGCTGTTTTTT
size: -
J: TRBJ2-2
D: -
V: TRBV30

CDR3: CASSYGGRPGSNQPQHF
DNA: TGTGCCAGCAGTTACGGGGGGAGGCCGGGGAGCAATCAGCCCCAGCATTTT
size: -
J: TRBJ1-5
D: -
V: TRBV6-2/TRBV6-3

CDR3: CASRTGDNYEQYF
DNA: TGTGCCAGCCGAACAGGGGACAACTACGAGCAGTACTTC
size: -
J: TRBJ2-7
D: TRBD1
V: TRBV28

CDR3: CASSLGGLSDTQYF
DNA: TGTGCCAGCAGCTTAGGGGGACTTTCAGATACGCAGTATTTT
size: once
J: TRBJ2-3
D: -
V: TRBV7-8

CDR3: CASSLARGYGYTF
DNA: TGTGCCAGCAGTTTAGCCAGGGGCTATGGCTACACCTTC
size: -
J: TRBJ1-2
D: -
V: TRBV28

CDR3: CASSFQETLTYEQYF
DNA: TGTGCCAGCAGCTTCCAAGAAACACTAACCTACGAGCAGTACTTC
size: -
J: TRBJ2-7
D: -
V: TRBV11-2

CDR3: CASSPGGGEQFF
DNA: TGTGCCAGCAGCCCCGGGGGGGGTGAGCAGTTCTTC
size: -
J: TRBJ2-1
D: TRBD2
V: TRBV12-3/TRBV12-4

CDR3: CASSSRRSSGVDEQFF
DNA: TGTGCCAGCAGCTCCCGAAGGTCTAGCGGGGTCGATGAGCAGTTCTTC
size: -
J: TRBJ2-1
D: TRBD2
V: TRBV11-2

CDR3: CASSLEVGRGRTDTQYF
DNA: TGTGCCAGCAGCTTGGAGGTGGGCAGGGGGAGGACAGATACGCAGTATTTT
size: -
J: TRBJ2-3
D: -
V: TRBV5-8

CDR3: CATSSGVMNTEAFF
DNA: TGTGCCACCTCCTCAGGCGTCATGAACACTGAAGCTTTCTTT
size: -
J: TRBJ1-1
D: -
V: TRBV10-3

CDR3: CASSYAQERSYEQYF
DNA: TGTGCCAGCAGTTACGCCCAGGAACGGTCCTACGAGCAGTACTTC
size: few
J: TRBJ2-7
D: -
V: TRBV6-5

CDR3: CASAGDNNSPLHF
DNA: TGTGCATCAGCGGGGGATAATAATTCACCCCTCCACTTT
size: -
J: TRBJ1-6
D: -
V: TRBV7-8

CDR3: CASSLAGVAKTQYF
DNA: TGTGCCAGCAGCTTGGCCGGGGTTGCGAAGACCCAGTACTTC
size: -
J: TRBJ2-5
D: -
V: TRBV5-4

CDR3: CASSPLRAGGSNEQFF
DNA: TGCGCCAGCAGCCCCCTCAGAGCGGGGGGGAGCAATGAGCAGTTCTTC
size: -
J: TRBJ2-1
D: TRBD2
V: TRBV10-2

CDR3: CASSHPPYQGPMNTEAFF
DNA: TGTGCCAGCAGCCACCCCCCTTATCAGGGCCCCATGAACACTGAAGCTTTCTTT
size: -
J: TRBJ1-1
D: -
V: TRBV7-9

CDR3: CASSPYTGYGYTF
DNA: TGTGCCAGCAGCCCCTATACGGGCTATGGCTACACCTTC
size: many
J: TRBJ1-2
D: -
V: TRBV7-9

CDR3: CASTPGTSGGLAPYEQYF
DNA: TGTGCCAGCACCCCCGGGACTAGCGGGGGCCTGGCCCCCTACGAGCAGTACTTC
size: -
J: TRBJ2-7
D: TRBD2
V: TRBV7-8

CDR3: CASSPRSSLTEAFF
DNA: TGTGCCAGCAGCCCCCGAAGCTCTCTCACTGAAGCTTTCTTT
size: -
J: TRBJ1-1
D: -
V: TRBV7-2

CDR3: CAWSTLGTNNSPLHF
DNA: TGTGCCTGGAGTACCCTAGGGACAAATAATTCACCCCTCCACTTT
size: -
J: TRBJ1-6
D: -
V: TRBV30

CDR3: CASSLVAGGNNEQFF
DNA: TGTGCCAGCAGCTTAGTAGCGGGGGGTAACAATGAGCAGTTCTTC
size: -
J: TRBJ2-1
D: TRBD2
V: TRBV7-2

CDR3: CASSEWGSGGSGANVLTF
DNA: TGTGCCAGCAGTGAATGGGGTAGCGGGGGATCTGGGGCCAACGTCCTGACTTTC
size: -
J: TRBJ2-6
D: TRBD2
V: TRBV25-1

CDR3: CASTWGTGTGYTEAFF
DNA: TGTGCCAGCACTTGGGGAACCGGGACAGGGTACACTGAAGCTTTCTTT
size: once
J: TRBJ1-1
D: TRBD1
V: TRBV5-6

CDR3: CASSERTYTYEQYF
DNA: TGTGCCAGCAGTGAGCGGACTTATACCTACGAGCAGTACTTC
size: -
J: TRBJ2-7
D: -
V: TRBV6-1

CDR3: CASSPQGSLTDTQYF
DNA: TGTGCCAGCAGCCCCCAGGGGTCCCTCACAGATACGCAGTATTTT
size: -
J: TRBJ2-3
D: -
V: TRBV3-1/TRBV3-2

CDR3: CAIRRGRDSDTQYF
DNA: TGTGCCATCAGGAGGGGGCGAGACTCAGATACGCAGTATTTT
size: -
J: TRBJ2-3
D: TRBD1
V: TRBV10-3

CDR3: CASSIDSGPAAATDTQYF
DNA: TGTGCCAGTAGTATTGACAGTGGCCCCGCGGCGGCCACAGATACGCAGTATTTT
size: once
J: TRBJ2-3
D: -
V: TRBV19

CDR3: CASSPSRGLRSYEQYF
DNA: TGTGCCAGCTCACCAAGTAGGGGCCTAAGGTCCTACGAGCAGTACTTC
size: -
J: TRBJ2-7
D: -
V: TRBV18

CDR3: CASSPGQGAAYEQYF
DNA: TGCGCCAGCAGCCCGGGACAGGGGGCTGCCTACGAGCAGTACTTC
size: -
J: TRBJ2-7
D: TRBD1
V: TRBV5-1

CDR3: CASSGNGDEQYF
DNA: TGTGCCAGTAGTGGTAACGGAGACGAGCAGTACTTC
size: -
J: TRBJ2-7
D: -
V: TRBV19

CDR3: CASSHRTSYEQYF
DNA: TGTGCCAGCAGCCATCGGACTTCCTACGAGCAGTACTTC
size: -
J: TRBJ2-7
D: -
V: TRBV11-2

CDR3: CASSRRVAGGPNNEQFF
DNA: TGTGCCAGCAGCCGCCGAGTAGCGGGGGGCCCTAACAATGAGCAGTTCTTC
size: -
J: TRBJ2-1
D: TRBD2
V: TRBV3-1/TRBV3-2

CDR3: CASSLGGQPIEEAFF
DNA: TGCGCCAGCAGCTTGGGGGGACAGCCGATTGAGGAAGCTTTCTTT
size: -
J: TRBJ1-1
D: TRBD1
V: TRBV5-1

CDR3: CASSDRDIHPWTQYF
DNA: TGTGCCAGCAGCGATCGGGACATCCACCCGTGGACCCAGTACTTC
size: -
J: TRBJ2-5
D: -
V: TRBV9

CDR3: CASSPGVGGQGYTF
DNA: TGTGCCAGCAGTCCAGGGGTCGGGGGGCAAGGCTACACCTTC
size: -
J: TRBJ1-2
D: -
V: TRBV6-5

CDR3: CASSLFPRGPYEQYF
DNA: TGTGCCAGCAGTTTATTCCCCAGGGGCCCCTACGAGCAGTACTTC
size: -
J: TRBJ2-7
D: -
V: TRBV27

CDR3: CASSPRGDRRDHEQYF
DNA: TGTGCCAGCTCACCACGGGGGGACAGGAGAGACCACGAGCAGTACTTC
size: once
J: TRBJ2-7
D: TRBD1
V: TRBV18

CDR3: CASSFGQGTYEQYF
DNA: TGCGCCAGCAGCTTTGGCCAGGGAACCTACGAGCAGTACTTC
size: -
J: TRBJ2-7
D: -
V: TRBV5-1

CDR3: CASNPGAVRWETQYF
DNA: TGTGCCAGCAACCCAGGAGCGGTACGATGGGAGACCCAGTACTTC
size: -
J: TRBJ2-5
D: -
V: TRBV6-5

CDR3: CASSSRTDTQYF
DNA: TGTGCCAGCAGCTCGAGGACAGATACGCAGTATTTT
size: -
J: TRBJ2-3
D: -
V: TRBV7-3

CDR3: CASSWTGGGSPLHF
DNA: TGTGCCAGCAGCTGGACAGGGGGCGGTTCACCCCTCCACTTT
size: -
J: TRBJ1-6
D: TRBD1
V: TRBV5-5

CDR3: CASSQDSGRNQPQHF
DNA: TGTGCCAGCAGCCAAGATTCCGGGAGAAATCAGCCCCAGCATTTT
size: -
J: TRBJ1-5
D: -
V: TRBV3-1/TRBV3-2

CDR3: CASSATRQGTGYTF
DNA: TGTGCCAGCAGCGCCACACGACAGGGGACGGGCTACACCTTC
size: -
J: TRBJ1-2
D: TRBD1
V: TRBV9

CDR3: CASSIEPDRDTEAFF
DNA: TGTGCCAGTAGTATAGAACCGGACAGGGACACTGAAGCTTTCTTT
size: -
J: TRBJ1-1
D: TRBD1
V: TRBV19

CDR3: CASSYGGASNQPQHF
DNA: TGTGCCAGCAGTTACGGGGGGGCGAGCAATCAGCCCCAGCATTTT
size: few
J: TRBJ1-5
D: -
V: TRBV6-2/TRBV6-3

CDR3: CASRTTAEAFF
DNA: TGTGCCAGCAGAACGACAGCTGAAGCTTTCTTT
size: -
J: TRBJ1-1
D: -
V: TRBV12-3/TRBV12-4

CDR3: CASSLGLRNEQFF
DNA: TGTGCCAGCAGCTTAGGTCTGCGAAATGAGCAGTTCTTC
size: once
J: TRBJ2-1
D: -
V: TRBV11-2

CDR3: CASSLGREDGYTF
DNA: TGCGCCAGCAGCTTGGGAAGGGAGGATGGCTACACCTTC
size: once
J: TRBJ1-2
D: -
V: TRBV5-1

CDR3: CASSQRTFYEQYF
DNA: TGCGCCAGCAGCCAGCGGACATTCTACGAGCAGTACTTC
size: -
J: TRBJ2-7
D: -
V: TRBV4-1

CDR3: CASGKTAANEKLFF
DNA: TGTGCCAGCGGTAAGACAGCTGCTAATGAAAAACTGTTTTTT
size: -
J: TRBJ1-4
D: -
V: TRBV6-5

CDR3: CASRPTGFYEQYF
DNA: TGTGCCAGCAGGCCGACGGGTTTTTACGAGCAGTACTTC
size: -
J: TRBJ2-7
D: -
V: TRBV6-5

CDR3: CASSRRGTGELFF
DNA: TGTGCCAGCAGCCGACGGGGGACCGGGGAGCTGTTTTTT
size: few
J: TRBJ2-2
D: -
V: TRBV9

CDR3: CAISERQYTEAFF
DNA: TGTGCCATCAGTGAAAGACAGTACACTGAAGCTTTCTTT
size: once
J: TRBJ1-1
D: -
V: TRBV10-3

CDR3: CASSQDSGANEQYF
DNA: TGCGCCAGCAGCCAAGATTCAGGGGCGAACGAGCAGTACTTC
size: once
J: TRBJ2-7
D: -
V: TRBV4-3

CDR3: CASSSGMNTEAFF
DNA: TGTGCCAGCAGTTCGGGGATGAACACTGAAGCTTTCTTT
size: -
J: TRBJ1-1
D: -
V: TRBV6-6